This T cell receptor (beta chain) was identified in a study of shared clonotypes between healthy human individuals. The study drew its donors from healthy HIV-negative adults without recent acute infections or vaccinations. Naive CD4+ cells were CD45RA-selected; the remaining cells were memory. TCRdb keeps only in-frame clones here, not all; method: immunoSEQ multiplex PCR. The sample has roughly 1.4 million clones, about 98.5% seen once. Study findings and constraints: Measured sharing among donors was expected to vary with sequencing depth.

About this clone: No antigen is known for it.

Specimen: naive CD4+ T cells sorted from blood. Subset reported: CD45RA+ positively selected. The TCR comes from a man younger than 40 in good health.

The CDR3 bases are TGTGCCAGCAGTCCGCAAGGGATCACCGGGGAGCTGTTTTTT. It encodes CASSPQGITGELFF. The rearrangement links TRBV6-6 to TRBJ2-2; D is unclear. The CDR3 length is 14 residues. Germline V gene lookup returns CDR1 MNHNY and CDR2 SVGAGI (reference sequence). Trimming removed 5 bases at V and 4 bases at J, with 11 bases between.